This entry lists 21 T cell receptor beta chains sequenced from one sample in a study of blood T cell repertoires in COVID-19. Data came from immunoSEQ multiplex PCR; TCRdb stores just in-frame clones and leaves some out. This sample has around 270,000 clones, with 75% to 90% found just once. The material sequenced was PBMCs or T cells enriched from blood (not recorded which). The receptors originated from a woman in her thirties who had recovered from COVID-19.

The chain recombines TRBV28 with TRBJ2-7; tentatively, D is TRBD1 (5 bases). Germline V gives CDR1 MDHEN, CDR2 SYDVKM. The CDR3 contains 15 residues. With 2 bases removed from V and 1 base from J, the gap between germline ends came to 12 bases. DNA for the CDR3: TGTGCCAGCAGTTTAAGGGGTAGGGGTTCCTACGAGCAGTACTTC. This translates into CASSLRGRGSYEQYF.

This clone has just one count. The rearrangement joins TRBV29-1 to TRBJ2-5; TRBD2 matches 14 bases. The ends lost 7 bases at V and 3 bases at J; junction bases unmatched: 4. The CDR3 is 14 residues long. CDR1 is SQVTM, CDR2 ANQGSEA, per germline. CDR3 in amino acids: CSGTSGGQKETQYF. The CDR3 DNA reads TGCAGCGGGACTAGCGGGGGGCAGAAAGAGACCCAGTACTTC.

The chain recombines TRBV7-8 with TRBJ1-5; D ambiguous. The CDR3 spans 13 residues. Germline V CDR1 and CDR2: SGHVS, FQNEAQ. The germline V and J ends were trimmed by 6 bases and 1 base, with 7 bases remaining between them. CDR3 sequence reads: CASSGPSNQPQHF. DNA for the CDR3: TGTGCCAGCAGTGGGCCCAGCAATCAGCCCCAGCATTTT.

This clone was observed a handful of times. The chain uses TRBV28 and TRBJ2-7, with TRBD1 matching 8 bases. Germline V gene data show CDR1 as MDHEN and CDR2 as SYDVKM. After removal of 8 bases from V and 0 bases from J, the junction contained 6 bases not matched to a gene. The CDR3 runs to 14 residues. CDR3 sequence: CASLQGAGSYEQYF. For the CDR3, the DNA is TGTGCCAGCCTCCAGGGGGCAGGCTCCTACGAGCAGTACTTC.

The rearrangement uses TRBV9 and TRBJ2-7; TRBD1 is a possible D gene (6 bases). This CDR3 contains 14 residues. V was pared by 4 bases and J by 6 bases, with 17 bases between. CDR1 and CDR2 (germline): SGDLS, YYNGEE. The CDR3: CASSPQYLGGEQYF. The CDR3 nucleotides read TGTGCCAGCAGCCCCCAGTATCTAGGGGGCGAGCAGTACTTC. Together with reference TRBV9 and TRBJ2-7, the CDR3 gives the full variable domain: DSGVTQTPKHLITATGQRVTLRCSPRSGDLSVYWYQQSLDQGLQFLIQYYNGEERAKGNILERFSAQQFPDLHSELNLSSLELGDSALYFCASSPQYLGGEQYFGPGTRLTVT.

The CDR3: CASSQDRLLASSYNEQFF. CDR3 in DNA: TGCGCCAGCAGCCAAGATCGTCTACTAGCTAGTTCCTACAATGAGCAGTTCTTC. The gene calls are TRBV4-1 and TRBJ2-1, with D possibly being TRBD2 (6 bases). The germline CDR1 and CDR2 sequences are MGHRA and YSYEKL. V dropped 0 bases and J dropped 1 base, with 16 bases sitting between them. This CDR3 comprises 18 residues.

The gene calls are TRBV11-1 and TRBJ2-6, with D perhaps matching TRBD2 (5 bases). The V gene lost 5 bases and the J gene lost 3 bases, with 14 bases spanning the gap. This CDR3 has 16 residues. CDR1 SGHAT and CDR2 FQDESV come from the germline V gene (reference sequence). The CDR3 sequence is CASSARDARGANVLTF. The CDR3, as DNA: TGTGCCAGCAGCGCCCGGGATGCCCGTGGGGCCAACGTCCTGACTTTC.

The chain combines TRBV19 with TRBJ1-1, with D hard to call. V shed 7 bases and J shed 0 bases, with 15 bases lying between them. The CDR3 runs 15 residues. Germline CDR1 LNHDA, CDR2 SQIVND (reference sequence). Here the CDR3 reads CASTRARHLNTEAFF. The CDR3 region has the DNA TGTGCCAGTACCCGAGCCCGACACTTGAACACTGAAGCTTTCTTT. The entire variable domain, with the rest obtained from reference TRBV19 and TRBJ1-1, is as follows: DGGITQSPKYLFRKEGQNVTLSCEQNLNHDAMYWYRQDPGQGLRLIYYSQIVNDFQKGDIAEGYSVSREKKESFPLTVTSAQKNPTAFYLCASTRARHLNTEAFFGQGTRLTVV.

This chain links TRBV5-4 with TRBJ1-1; D gene uncertain. The CDR3 covers 13 residues. Germline-derived CDR1 and CDR2 are SGHNT and YYREEE (reference sequence). Trimming stripped 2 bases from V and 2 bases from J, with 7 bases between. CDR3 sequence reads: CASSFPGNTEAFF. In DNA form, the CDR3 reads TGTGCCAGCAGCTTTCCAGGAAACACTGAAGCTTTCTTT.

This clone appeared once. The chain has TRBV4-1 and TRBJ2-3; 10 bases map to TRBD2. This CDR3 is 16 amino acids long. V gave up 3 bases and J gave up 0 bases; unmatched junction bases: 3. CDR1 and CDR2 from the germline V gene are MGHRA and YSYEKL. In DNA form, the CDR3 reads TGCGCCAGCAGCCAGTCTAGCGGGGGAAGCACAGATACGCAGTATTTT. Translated: CASSQSSGGSTDTQYF.

This clone was seen more than once but under ten times. This chain uses TRBV5-5 with TRBJ2-7; D is possibly TRBD2 (6 bases). The CDR3 length is 15 residues. The germline V gene has CDR1 SGHKS and CDR2 YYEKEE (reference sequence). Trimming took 0 bases from V and 4 from J, leaving 14 bases between them. The CDR3 loop is CASSLATGRQYEQYF. CDR3 in DNA: TGTGCCAGCAGCTTGGCCACCGGGAGACAATACGAGCAGTACTTC.

This chain uses TRBV30 with TRBJ2-3; D may be TRBD1 (7 bases). The length of the CDR3 is 16 residues. Looked up from germline, CDR1 is GTSNPN and CDR2 is SVGIG (reference sequence). Trimming stripped 5 bases from V and 2 bases from J, with 20 bases between. The CDR3 loop reads CAWGGETGRFTDTQYF. The CDR3, as DNA: TGTGCCTGGGGCGGGGAGACAGGGCGCTTCACAGATACGCAGTATTTT.

The chain has TRBV2 and TRBJ1-1; 7 bases fit TRBD1. Germline V gives CDR1 SNHLY, CDR2 FYNNEI. The CDR3 runs 15 residues. J lost 1 base, V lost 5 bases, and 7 bases had no gene match. CDR3 region: CASSQERTGNTEAFF. The CDR3 DNA sequence: TGTGCCAGCAGTCAAGAAAGGACAGGGAACACTGAAGCTTTCTTT.

On this clone itself: Other DNA sequences in this specimen translate into the identical CDR3. The chain carries TRBV3-1 (or the pseudogene TRBV3-2) and TRBJ2-7; D is perhaps TRBD2 (6 bases). CDR3 size: 14 residues. The ends were cut back, 1 base at V and 3 bases at J, with 10 bases in the middle. CDR1 is LGHDT, CDR2 YNNKEL, per germline (reference sequence). In DNA form, the CDR3 reads TGTGCCAGCAGCCAAGGGAGGGGTGGCTACGAGCAGTACTTC. This gives the protein CASSQGRGGYEQYF.

The rearrangement links TRBV18 to TRBJ1-6; D is unresolved. The CDR3 is made up of 12 amino acids. Between the trimmed V and J ends, which lost 3 bases and 8 bases, there was a span of 5 bases. CDR1 is KGHSH and CDR2 is LQKENI in the germline V gene. The CDR3 DNA follows: TGTGCCAGCTCACCTAGTTATTCACCCCTCCACTTT. Amino acid sequence: CASSPSYSPLHF.

V is TRBV5-8 and J is TRBJ1-2; D is ambiguous. V lost 4 bases and J lost 6, with 7 bases in between. The CDR3 totals 11 residues. CDR1 and CDR2 from the germline V gene are SGHTS and YDEGEE. The CDR3 DNA is TGTGCCAGCAGCCCCCGAGATGGCTACACCTTC. Protein sequence: CASSPRDGYTF.

This rearrangement joins TRBV4-2 to TRBJ2-3; 9 bases align to TRBD2. After removal of 4 bases from V and 1 base from J, the junction contained 6 bases not matched to a gene. CDR1 and CDR2 from the germline V gene are LGHNA and YNFKEQ. The CDR3 is 16 residues long. CDR3 in DNA: TGTGCCAGCAGCCCGGAACTAGCGGGTGGCACAGATACGCAGTATTTT. Amino acid sequence: CASSPELAGGTDTQYF.

The V gene is TRBV4-2, the J gene TRBJ1-2, with a tentative D call TRBD1 (5 bases). Germline CDR1 is LGHNA and CDR2 is YNFKEQ. The germline V and J ends were trimmed by 1 base and 1 base, with 16 bases remaining between them. This CDR3 comprises 17 residues. The CDR3 reads CASSQGHLQGLNYGYTF. The DNA for the CDR3 is TGTGCCAGCAGCCAAGGGCATCTTCAGGGCCTTAACTATGGCTACACCTTC.

V usage is TRBV15 and J usage is TRBJ2-1, with 7 bases that match TRBD2. Germline V gene sequence: CDR1 LNHNV, CDR2 YYDKDF (reference sequence). Germline trimming cut 11 bases from V and 4 bases from J; bases unmatched to any gene: 8. The CDR3 totals 13 residues. DNA for the CDR3: TGTGCCGTTGGCGGGAGTAGGTACAATGAGCAGTTCTTC. Its translation is CAVGGSRYNEQFF. Together with reference TRBV15 and TRBJ2-1, the CDR3 gives the full variable domain: DAMVIQNPRYQVTQFGKPVTLSCSQTLNHNVMYWYQQKSSQAPKLLFHYYDKDFNNEADTPDNFQSRRPNTSFCFLDIRSPGLGDTAMYLCAVGGSRYNEQFFGPGTRLTVL.

The chain has TRBV27 and TRBJ2-4, with D perhaps matching TRBD2 (5 bases). V dropped 7 bases and J dropped 8 bases, with 18 bases sitting between them. Germline CDR1 reads MNHEY; CDR2 reads SMNVEV (reference sequence). The CDR3 length is 14 residues. The CDR3 DNA reads TGTGCCAGCACCCCCGCTGGGTTCGGGGACATTCAGTACTTC. Residues: CASTPAGFGDIQYF.

V and J are TRBV5-1 and TRBJ2-1; D is ambiguous. Germline CDR1 and CDR2: SGHRS and YFSETQ. The CDR3 consists of 14 residues. Deletions cut 0 bases from V and 0 bases from J, with 4 bases between. The CDR3 nucleotides read TGCGCCAGCAGCTTGGGCAGCTCCTACAATGAGCAGTTCTTC. It yields the protein CASSLGSSYNEQFF.